This T cell receptor (beta chain) was captured in a study of blood T cell repertoires in COVID-19 (dated by TCRdb to about 2020). Looking at the study overall: For ImmuneRACE Cohort 3, a participant was defined as recovered based on two consecutive negative NP/OP PCR tests, clearance by a healthcare professional, or resolution of symptoms. Collaborator samples came from the United States, Italy and Spain and covered acute and convalescent phases of COVID-19. The material from the prospective study consisted of cDNA or gDNA derived from T cells, B-cell-depleted T cells, or PBMCs. The dataset comprised deeply sampled blood TCRbeta repertoires from subjects exposed to, actively infected with, or recovered from COVID-19. The repertoires were released in a freely available public database intended as a resource for research on the immune response to SARS-CoV-2. Samples came from the ongoing ImmuneRACE study (first 160 participants) plus 1,254 subjects from 6 global collaborators. The sample metadata nearly always contained a de-identified subject ID, COVID-19 status, age in years and sex. Where available, HLA class I and class II types were taken from metadata supplied by the sample provider and were not determined by assay-based typing.

About this clone: What this receptor recognizes is not known. No base-level quality is on record; no much larger clone is a single base apart.

TCRbeta CDR3 regions were amplified from genomic DNA using the immunoSEQ Assay, a bias-controlled multiplex PCR. Processing in the source paper ran as follows. Nucleated cell counts per sample were estimated from amplification of reference gene primers within the assay. Sequence reads were collapsed and filtered to measure the absolute abundance of every unique TCRbeta CDR3 rearrangement. For each sample, productive Simpson clonality was calculated as the square root of Simpson's diversity index across productive rearrangements. The clones in this table, taken by TCRdb from immuneACCESS, are in-frame only. Not every clone is retained; where verified, under half of the shortfall comes from an unresolved V gene, and the cause of the rest is unknown. V and J calls and clone size are copied from that table; D and trimming were computed from the DNA. For this sample there are around 300,000 clones; around 90% appear just once. The ten largest account for over 2% of the sample.

Enrolling through a virtual design, the prospective study's participants ranged in age from roughly 18 to 90 years and lived across 24 United States geographic areas. In the prospective study, cohorts were assigned on the basis of participant-reported clinical history obtained from a screening survey and a study questionnaire. In the prospective study, whole blood, serum and a nasopharyngeal or oropharyngeal swab were collected from each participant by mobile phlebotomists. Participants in the prospective study had the option to provide additional blood draws and questionnaires over a roughly 2-month period. Prospective study blood samples were shipped either frozen or at room temperature before DNA extraction. On the study overall, not on this receptor specifically: Clinical and demographic metadata were provided uncurated, with the amount varying by source and participant.

The receptor comes from a woman in her fifties or sixties in a cohort exposed to, infected with or recovered from COVID-19 (not recorded which). Sequenced input: PBMCs or T cells enriched from blood (not recorded which).

The CDR3 sequence is CASSRGGGGNNEQFF. The DNA sequence is given as TGTGCCAGTAGCCGAGGGGGGGGAGGCAACAATGAGCAGTTCTTC. This receptor chain uses TRBV19 and TRBJ2-1; perhaps TRBD2 is the D gene, with 7 bases matching. From cysteine to phenylalanine, the CDR3 is 15 amino acids long. Here the CDR3 DNA is all that survives: 45 bases in frame from base 1. V and J are truncated by 6 bases and 5 bases respectively, leaving an intervening sequence of 17 bases. The germline V gene (reference sequence) specifies LNHDA as CDR1 and SQIVND as CDR2.